Below, 22 T cell receptor beta chains from the same sample are listed, as sequenced in a study of identical twins. TCRdb processed the 5' RACE reads anew with MiXCR; each CDR3 protein has one entry. In the table there are approximately 590,000 distinct CDR3 sequences, approximately 9.6% of which are singletons. This sample also belongs to another study, concerning yellow fever vaccine responses in identical twins.

The sequenced sample consisted of PBMCs. The receptors were sampled from a woman in her late teens or twenties in good health.

The CDR3 nucleotides read TGCAGTGCTAGAGGACCGACCCGGGACACCTCCTACGAGCAGTACTTC. This encodes CSARGPTRDTSYEQYF. This chain links TRBV20-1 with TRBJ2-7; the D gene is possibly TRBD1 (6 bases). V dropped 1 base and J dropped 0 bases, with 16 bases sitting between them. CDR3 length: 16 amino acids. CDR1 is DFQATT, CDR2 SNEGSKA, per germline (reference sequence).

This clonotype showed up just a few times. This rearrangement joins TRBV12-3 or TRBV12-4 to TRBJ2-7; D is ambiguous. V was clipped by 1 base and J by 2 bases, with 9 bases between them. The CDR3 has 14 amino acids. In DNA, the CDR3 is TGTGCCAGCAGTTTAGTCGCGTCAGCCTACGAGCAGTACTTC. Protein product: CASSLVASAYEQYF.

Only a few counts were recorded for this clonotype. The J gene is TRBJ1-4, the V gene TRBV7-2; D is perhaps TRBD1 (5 bases). CDR3 length equals 15 residues. The V gene's germline CDR1 is SGHTA and CDR2 FQGNSA. The germline V and J ends were trimmed by 4 bases and 5 bases, with 14 bases remaining between them. CDR3 DNA: TGTGCCAGCAGCTCGCGGGACCAGGGAAATGAAAAACTGTTTTTT. Residues: CASSSRDQGNEKLFF. Complete variable domain (other parts from reference TRBV7-2 and TRBJ1-4): GAGVSQSPSNKVTEKGKDVELRCDPISGHTALYWYRQSLGQGLEFLIYFQGNSAPDKSGLPSDRFSAERTGGSVSTLTIQRTQQEDSAVYLCASSSRDQGNEKLFFGSGTQLSVL.

This clonotype was seen ten or more times. The chain links TRBV6-5 to TRBJ1-2; D ambiguous. This CDR3 spans 11 amino acids. The V and J ends lost 7 bases and 7 bases respectively, with 10 bases between them. Per germline, CDR1 MNHEY and CDR2 SVGAGI. CDR3 sequence (DNA): TGTGCCAGCAAGACATACGCTGGCTACACCTTC. It is translated as CASKTYAGYTF.

In DNA form, the CDR3 reads TGTGCCAGCAGCATTAGGGGGCCGGCAGATACGCAGTATTTT. Protein product: CASSIRGPADTQYF. V gene TRBV21-1 combines with J gene TRBJ2-3; the table gives TRBD1 as D, unverified against the DNA. TRBV21-1 is an annotated pseudogene. This CDR3 has 14 residues.

The J gene is TRBJ2-1, the V gene TRBV20-1; 7 bases fit TRBD2. This CDR3 has 13 amino acids. CDR1 and CDR2 (germline): DFQATT, SNEGSKA (reference sequence). V lost 6 bases, J lost 8 bases, and 10 bases stayed unmatched. CDR3 sequence: CSANGLGRHEQFF. The DNA for the CDR3 is TGCAGTGCCAACGGACTAGGCCGCCATGAGCAGTTCTTC.

This clonotype was observed many times. The chain recombines TRBV14 with TRBJ1-1, with a possible D match to TRBD1 (5 bases). Trimming took off 2 bases at V and 1 base at J, with 14 bases between the two ends. Germline values: CDR1 SGHDN, CDR2 FVKESK. This CDR3 has 16 residues. In DNA, the CDR3 is TGTGCCAGCAGCCAAATACCGACGACAGCGAACACTGAAGCTTTCTTT. Amino acids: CASSQIPTTANTEAFF.

A few counts support this clonotype. The chain has TRBV5-6 and TRBJ2-7; D is undetermined. This CDR3 region has 13 residues. The V gene's germline CDR1 is SGHDT and CDR2 YYEEEE. The V gene lost 3 bases and the J gene lost 2 bases, with 9 bases spanning the gap. The CDR3 region is CASSSGATYEQYF. The CDR3 region has the DNA TGTGCCAGCAGCTCGGGCGCCACCTACGAGCAGTACTTC.

The rearrangement uses TRBV7-2 and TRBJ2-5; D is perhaps TRBD1 (6 bases). Trimming removed 4 bases at V and 1 base at J, with 10 bases between. CDR3 length equals 14 residues. The germline CDR1 and CDR2 sequences are SGHTA and FQGNSA. CDR3 sequence: CASSSQGTQETQYF. CDR3 DNA: TGTGCCAGCAGCTCACAGGGTACCCAAGAGACCCAGTACTTC. The entire variable domain, with the rest obtained from reference TRBV7-2 and TRBJ2-5, is as follows: GAGVSQSPSNKVTEKGKDVELRCDPISGHTALYWYRQSLGQGLEFLIYFQGNSAPDKSGLPSDRFSAERTGGSVSTLTIQRTQQEDSAVYLCASSSQGTQETQYFGPGTRLLVL.

This clonotype was seen at least ten times. The chain combines TRBV5-5 with TRBJ1-1; 9 bases are shared with TRBD1. CDR3 size: 15 residues. V was pared by 0 bases and J by 4 bases, with 4 bases of the junction left unmatched. Germline CDR1 reads SGHKS; CDR2 reads YYEKEE (reference sequence). CDR3 protein: CASSLGQGVVTEAFF. In DNA form, the CDR3 reads TGTGCCAGCAGCTTGGGACAGGGGGTTGTCACTGAAGCTTTCTTT.

This rearrangement joins TRBV7-3 to TRBJ1-6; D is ambiguous. The V gene's germline CDR1 is SGHTA and CDR2 FQGTGA. The CDR3 runs 14 residues. Trimming pared 1 base from V and 7 bases from J, leaving 8 bases between. This CDR3 reads CASSLRAKNSPLHF. As DNA, the CDR3 is TGTGCCAGCAGCTTAAGGGCCAAGAATTCACCCCTCCACTTT.

The J gene is TRBJ1-2, the V gene TRBV20-1; D is unclear. V lost 4 bases, J lost 8 bases, and 11 bases lay in between. The CDR3 is 11 residues long. Germline V CDR1 and CDR2: DFQATT, SNEGSKA (reference sequence). The CDR3 is CSATDGGGYTF. The CDR3 region has the DNA TGCAGTGCTACGGATGGCGGGGGCTACACCTTC.

Concerning this clonotype itself: A read error may produce the germline difference seen at one junction end. This chain links TRBV2 with TRBJ1-3; D gene uncertain. There are 10 residues in the CDR3. Germline V gives CDR1 SNHLY, CDR2 FYNNEI. The CDR3 coding sequence is TGTGCCAGCAGTGGGGAGGTGCCTAATTTT. Amino acids: CASSGEVPNF.

This clonotype was observed a handful of times. The chain has TRBV11-1 and TRBJ2-1; D gene uncertain. The length of the CDR3 is 18 residues. Germline CDR1 is SGHAT and CDR2 is FQDESV (reference sequence). Trimming stripped 1 base from V and 5 bases from J, with 21 bases between. In DNA, the CDR3 is TGTGCCAGCAGCTTAGGTTCTCTCTCCGGGTTATCCCACAATGAGCAGTTCTTC. Translation: CASSLGSLSGLSHNEQFF. The complete variable domain, with remaining parts taken from reference TRBV11-1 and TRBJ2-1, reads EAEVAQSPRYKITEKSQAVAFWCDPISGHATLYWYRQILGQGPELLVQFQDESVVDDSQLPKDRFSAERLKGVDSTLKIQPAELGDSAMYLCASSLGSLSGLSHNEQFFGPGTRLTVL.

The chain employs TRBV12-3 or TRBV12-4 and TRBJ1-3; 8 bases are shared with TRBD1. V shed 6 bases and J 2 bases; nucleotides not matched to a gene: 9. CDR3 length equals 16 residues. The CDR3 here is CASRDQTGGTGNTIYF. CDR3 coding DNA: TGTGCCAGCAGGGACCAAACAGGGGGAACTGGAAACACCATATATTTT.

Ten or more counts support this clonotype. CDR3 amino acids: CASTLGGTSYEQYF. CDR3 sequence (DNA): TGTGCCAGCACCCTTGGCGGGACCTCCTACGAGCAGTACTTC. The chain has TRBV7-9 and TRBJ2-7; D perhaps matches TRBD2 (6 bases). Trimming cost V 7 bases and J 0 bases, with 13 bases left between them. The CDR3 contains 14 residues. CDR1 is SEHNR and CDR2 is FQNEAQ in the germline V gene (reference sequence).

The rearrangement joins TRBV4-1 to TRBJ1-4; weak D call: TRBD1 (5 bases). V gave up 1 base and J gave up 2 bases, with 8 bases separating them. Germline V gene sequence: CDR1 MGHRA, CDR2 YSYEKL. The CDR3 is 15 residues long. The CDR3 region has the DNA TGCGCCAGCAGCCAAGGAGGGACTACTAATGAAAAACTGTTTTTT. It translates to CASSQGGTTNEKLFF.

The V gene is TRBV9, the J gene TRBJ2-7; 9 bases map to TRBD1. The CDR3 extends over 14 amino acids. V was clipped by 2 bases and J by 5 bases; unmatched bases: 5. Germline CDR1 and CDR2: SGDLS and YYNGEE. The CDR3 coding sequence is TGTGCCAGCAGCGTCGGGACAGGGCCCCACGAGCAGTACTTC. Protein product: CASSVGTGPHEQYF.

This clonotype was seen many times. The chain couples TRBV12-3 or TRBV12-4 to TRBJ1-1, with 7 bases fitting TRBD1. CDR3 length: 14 residues. Unmatched junction bases numbered 9, after V lost 7 bases and J lost 4 bases. Here the CDR3 reads CASNLQGTGTEAFF. The CDR3 region has the DNA TGTGCCAGCAACCTACAGGGGACCGGCACTGAAGCTTTCTTT.

This clonotype was found many times. The CDR3 nucleotides are TGTGCCAGCACGACAGGGAGAGGAGATACGCAGTATTTT. It specifies CASTTGRGDTQYF. The chain links TRBV12-3 or TRBV12-4 to TRBJ2-3; 7 nucleotides line up with TRBD1. After removal of 7 bases from V and 5 bases from J, the junction contained 6 bases not matched to a gene. The CDR3 spans 13 residues.

This clonotype was seen only a few times. The V and J genes are TRBV4-1 and TRBJ2-1; 11 nucleotides align to TRBD2. Trimming removed 4 bases from V and 9 bases from J; junction bases left unmatched: 11. Germline V gene lookup returns CDR1 MGHRA and CDR2 YSYEKL. The CDR3 totals 16 residues. CDR3 sequence reads: CASSPVESSGRTEQFF. The CDR3 bases are TGCGCCAGCAGCCCCGTCGAGTCTAGCGGGAGGACTGAGCAGTTCTTC.

This clonotype was seen a few times. The V and J genes are TRBV7-9 and TRBJ2-7; 7 nucleotides line up with TRBD2. J was trimmed by 1 base and V by 5 bases; bases with no gene match: 11. Germline assignment: CDR1 SEHNR and CDR2 FQNEAQ (reference sequence). The CDR3 totals 16 residues. CDR3 bases: TGTGCCAGCAGCCCCGATGCGGGAGTCTCGTCCTACGAGCAGTACTTC. Its translation: CASSPDAGVSSYEQYF.